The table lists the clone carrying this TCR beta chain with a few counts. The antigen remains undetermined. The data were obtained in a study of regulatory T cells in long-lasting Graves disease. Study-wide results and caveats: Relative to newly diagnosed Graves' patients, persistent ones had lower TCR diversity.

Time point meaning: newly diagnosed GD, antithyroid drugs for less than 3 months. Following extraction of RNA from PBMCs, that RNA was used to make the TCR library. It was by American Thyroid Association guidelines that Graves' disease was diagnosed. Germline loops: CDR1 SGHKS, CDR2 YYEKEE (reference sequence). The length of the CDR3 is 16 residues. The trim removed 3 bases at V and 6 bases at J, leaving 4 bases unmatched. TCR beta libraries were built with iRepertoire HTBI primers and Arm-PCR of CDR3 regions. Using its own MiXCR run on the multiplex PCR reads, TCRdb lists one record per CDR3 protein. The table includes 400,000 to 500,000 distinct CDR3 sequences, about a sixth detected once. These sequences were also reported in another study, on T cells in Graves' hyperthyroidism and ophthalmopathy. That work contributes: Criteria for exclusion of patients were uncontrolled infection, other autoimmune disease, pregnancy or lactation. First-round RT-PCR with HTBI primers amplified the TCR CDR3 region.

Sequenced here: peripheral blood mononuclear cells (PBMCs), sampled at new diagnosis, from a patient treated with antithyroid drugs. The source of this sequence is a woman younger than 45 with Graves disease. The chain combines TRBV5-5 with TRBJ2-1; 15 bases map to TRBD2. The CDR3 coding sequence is TGTGCCAGCAGCTGGGGACTAGCGGGAGGATCCAATGAGCAGTTCTTC. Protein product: CASSWGLAGGSNEQFF. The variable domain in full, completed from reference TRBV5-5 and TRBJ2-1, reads DAGVTQSPTHLIKTRGQQVTLRCSPISGHKSVSWYQQVLGQGPQFIFQYYEKEERGRGNFPDRFSARQFPNYSSELNVNALLLGDSALYLCASSWGLAGGSNEQFFGPGTRLTVL.